A single T cell receptor beta chain is shown here with its context. This CDR3 is built from 16 residues. Germline CDR1 reads MNHNY; CDR2 reads SVGAGI (reference sequence). V lost 6 bases and J lost 0; bases outside the gene matches: 8. This record belongs to a study of OX40 agonist ivuxolimab in advanced cancers. Study in general: Ivuxolimab doses were 0.01, 0.1, 0.3, 1.5, 3 or 10 mg/kg every 2 weeks. Dose-escalation subjects each had hepatocellular carcinoma, melanoma, renal cell or head and neck cancer.

Sequencing used immunoSEQ multiplex PCR; TCRdb keeps in-frame clones, though not all of them. The sample consists of 60,000 to 70,000 clones, about 85% of them appearing once. Here the sequenced sample was CD4+ or CD8+ T cells sorted from blood, taken in a trial of the OX40 agonist ivuxolimab. The genes are TRBV6-6 and TRBJ2-3, with 8 bases that match TRBD2. This sequence was found in an adult with an advanced solid tumor such as melanoma, head and neck, liver or kidney cancer. CDR3 sequence: CASRSLAGLSTDTQYF. In DNA form, the CDR3 reads TGTGCCAGCAGATCCCTAGCGGGTCTTAGCACAGATACGCAGTATTTT.